This T cell receptor (beta chain) was obtained from a study of blood T cell repertoires in COVID-19. Profiled with immunoSEQ multiplex PCR; TCRdb holds only in-frame clones, not every one. The table shows over 95,000 clones, with roughly 90% occurring only once. Germline-derived CDR1 and CDR2 are LNHDA and SQIVND (reference sequence). Unmatched junction bases numbered 15, after V lost 5 bases and J lost 6 bases. The length of the CDR3 is 17 residues. This rearrangement joins TRBV19 to TRBJ2-1; 8 nucleotides align to TRBD2. The sample consisted of peripheral blood. The sequence came from a woman aged 65 to 85 who had recovered from COVID-19. CDR3 nucleotides: TGTGCCAGTAGTCCCCACCCGGGAGCGGGAGAGTTCAATGAGCAGTTCTTC. This translates into CASSPHPGAGEFNEQFF.